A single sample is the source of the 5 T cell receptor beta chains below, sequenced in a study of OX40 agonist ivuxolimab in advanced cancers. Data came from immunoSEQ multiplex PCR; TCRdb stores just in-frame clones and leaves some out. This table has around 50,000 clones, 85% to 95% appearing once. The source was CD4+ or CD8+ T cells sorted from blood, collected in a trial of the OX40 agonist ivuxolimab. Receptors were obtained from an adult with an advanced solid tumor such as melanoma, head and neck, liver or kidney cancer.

The CDR3 spells CASSEGEVGGQETQYF. In DNA form, the CDR3 reads TGTGCCAGCAGTGAAGGGGAGGTAGGAGGGCAAGAGACCCAGTACTTC. The chain combines TRBV6-1 with TRBJ2-5, with D perhaps matching TRBD2 (6 bases). V lost 1 base and J lost 2, with 14 bases in between. Per the germline V gene, CDR1 is MNHNS and CDR2 is SASEGT. This CDR3 has 16 amino acids.

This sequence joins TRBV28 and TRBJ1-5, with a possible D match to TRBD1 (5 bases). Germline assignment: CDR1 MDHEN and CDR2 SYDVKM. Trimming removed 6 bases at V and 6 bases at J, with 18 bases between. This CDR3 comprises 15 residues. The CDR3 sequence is CASSFLHQGIQPQHF. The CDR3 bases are TGTGCCAGCAGCTTTCTTCATCAGGGAATTCAGCCCCAGCATTTT.

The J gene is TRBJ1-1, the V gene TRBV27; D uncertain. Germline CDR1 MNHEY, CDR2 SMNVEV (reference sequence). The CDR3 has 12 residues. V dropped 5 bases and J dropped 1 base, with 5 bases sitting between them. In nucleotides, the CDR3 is TGTGCCAGCAGTCTCCCGAACACTGAAGCTTTCTTT. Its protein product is CASSLPNTEAFF.

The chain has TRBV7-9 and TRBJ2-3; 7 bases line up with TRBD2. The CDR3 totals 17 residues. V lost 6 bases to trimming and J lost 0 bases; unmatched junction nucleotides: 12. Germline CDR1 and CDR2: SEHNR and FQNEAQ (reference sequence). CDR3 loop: CASRQGEGPSSTDTQYF. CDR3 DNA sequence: TGTGCCAGCAGACAAGGGGAGGGGCCATCTAGCACAGATACGCAGTATTTT.

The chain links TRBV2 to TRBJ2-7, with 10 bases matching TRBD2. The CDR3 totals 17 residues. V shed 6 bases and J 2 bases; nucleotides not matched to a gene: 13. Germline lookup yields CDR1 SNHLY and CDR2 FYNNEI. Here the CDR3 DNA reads TGTGCCAGCAGGGTCGGACGAGCGGGAGGGAGTCCCTACGAGCAGTACTTC. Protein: CASRVGRAGGSPYEQYF.